The 31 T cell receptor beta chains below all came from one sample that was sequenced in a study of lymphopenia after photon versus proton radiotherapy. Only in-frame clones appear in the TCRdb table, and some are missing; sequencing was by immunoSEQ multiplex PCR. The data contain 3,500 to 4,500 clones, roughly two thirds of them singletons. Source: peripheral blood, taken from a patient treated with proton-based radiotherapy. The receptors were sampled from a man older than 75 with esophageal cancer.

V gene TRBV10-3 combines with J gene TRBJ2-5, with a weak D call TRBD2 (6 bases). The CDR3 has 14 amino acids. Germline V CDR1 and CDR2: ENHRY, SYGVKD. Trimming pared 4 bases from V and 2 bases from J, leaving 11 bases between. CDR3 DNA: TGTGCCATCAGTGTCGGGAGAGGGCAAGAGACCCAGTACTTC. It translates to CAISVGRGQETQYF.

V is TRBV5-6 and J is TRBJ1-5; 8 bases are shared with TRBD1. The CDR3 length is 15 residues. V gave up 4 bases and J gave up 3 bases; unmatched junction bases: 6. Germline lookup yields CDR1 SGHDT and CDR2 YYEEEE. The CDR3: CASSLGQVPNQPQHF. CDR3 bases: TGTGCCAGCAGCCTGGGACAGGTCCCCAATCAGCCCCAGCATTTT.

The rearrangement uses TRBV18 and TRBJ2-7; tentative D call: TRBD2 (6 bases). Germline CDR1 is KGHSH and CDR2 is LQKENI. This CDR3 is built from 12 residues. V lost 6 bases, J lost 0 bases, and 6 bases lay in between. CDR3 residues: CASSEGSYEQYF. CDR3 sequence (DNA): TGTGCCAGCTCGGAGGGCTCCTACGAGCAGTACTTC.

Only a few counts were recorded for this clone. The CDR3: CASSLVDRDSPLHF. CDR3 nucleotides: TGTGCCAGCAGCTTAGTAGACAGGGATTCACCCCTCCACTTT. V usage is TRBV7-9 and J usage is TRBJ1-6; 7 nucleotides agree with TRBD1. CDR1 is SEHNR and CDR2 is FQNEAQ in the germline V gene (reference sequence). The V segment lost 1 base and the J segment 8 bases; nucleotides outside the gene matches: 2. The CDR3 is 14 residues long.

J is TRBJ1-1 and V is TRBV7-3; D is uncertain. There are 13 residues in the CDR3. In germline, CDR1 is SGHTA, CDR2 FQGTGA. V gave up 2 bases and J gave up 5 bases, with 9 bases separating them. Here the CDR3 reads CASSLGRETEAFF. CDR3 DNA: TGTGCCAGCAGCTTAGGCCGGGAGACTGAAGCTTTCTTT.

This rearrangement joins TRBV7-3 to TRBJ1-6; D gene uncertain. This CDR3 has 16 amino acids. Germline assignment: CDR1 SGHTA and CDR2 FQGTGA. V lost 1 base and J lost 8, with 15 bases in between. The CDR3 DNA follows: TGTGCCAGCAGCTTAAATCTGCGGGGTGGTGATTCACCCCTCCACTTT. Encoded protein: CASSLNLRGGDSPLHF.

The V gene is TRBV7-8, the J gene TRBJ1-1, with TRBD1 identical over 9 bases. The trim removed 3 bases at V and 10 bases at J, leaving 6 bases unmatched. The CDR3 is made up of 13 amino acids. The V gene's germline CDR1 is SGHVS and CDR2 FQNEAQ. CDR3 sequence: CASSFTQGAGAFF. CDR3 DNA sequence: TGTGCCAGCAGCTTCACACAGGGGGCAGGAGCTTTCTTT.

The chain is built from TRBV6-5 and TRBJ2-7; tentative D call: TRBD2 (6 bases). Trimming removed 5 bases at V and 0 bases at J, with 14 bases between. This CDR3 has 15 amino acids. Germline V lookup: CDR1 MNHEY, CDR2 SVGAGI. The CDR3 is CASSLGGLGSYEQYF. CDR3 nucleotides: TGTGCCAGCAGTCTTGGGGGGTTGGGCTCCTACGAGCAGTACTTC.

The chain joins TRBV11-1 to TRBJ1-5; D gene unclear. CDR1 and CDR2 (germline): SGHAT, FQDESV (reference sequence). Trimming took 5 bases from V and 6 from J, leaving 11 bases between them. This CDR3 spans 13 amino acids. The CDR3 protein is CASSPGDPQPQHF. The CDR3 DNA is TGTGCCAGCAGCCCCGGAGATCCTCAGCCCCAGCATTTT.

This chain joins TRBV4-3 and TRBJ1-1; D gene ambiguous. CDR1 and CDR2 (germline): LGHNA, YSLEER. V gave up 0 bases and J gave up 4 bases, with 12 bases separating them. This CDR3 contains 15 residues. DNA of the CDR3: TGCGCCAGCAGCCAAGATCAGGATCCGGGCACTGAAGCTTTCTTT. It translates to CASSQDQDPGTEAFF.

This chain joins TRBV4-1 and TRBJ2-1; the match to TRBD2 covers 14 bases. The CDR3 is 16 amino acids. Germline CDR1 is MGHRA and CDR2 is YSYEKL. V shed 1 base, J shed 7 bases, and the junction held 3 bases outside the gene matches. The DNA of the CDR3 is TGCGCCAGCAGCCAAGGGGGACTAGCGGGAGCTAATGAGCAGTTCTTC. Its protein is CASSQGGLAGANEQFF.

The J gene is TRBJ2-2, the V gene TRBV27; 10 positions match TRBD2. The CDR3 totals 16 residues. CDR1 is MNHEY, CDR2 SMNVEV, per germline (reference sequence). Trimming at V came to 5 bases and at J to 1 base, leaving 4 bases not matched to a gene. CDR3: CASSPGLAVNTGELFF. CDR3 sequence (DNA): TGTGCCAGCAGTCCAGGACTAGCGGTGAACACCGGGGAGCTGTTTTTT.

By its share, this clone is medium-sized (0.01 to 0.1%). The chain links TRBV11-3 to TRBJ2-7; D remains ambiguous. V lost 2 bases, J lost 3 bases, and 11 bases lay in between. This CDR3 has 14 residues. Germline-derived CDR1 and CDR2 are SGHNT and YENEEA. This chain's CDR3 is CASSLKRGIYEQYF. CDR3 sequence (DNA): TGTGCCAGCAGCTTAAAACGCGGAATCTACGAGCAGTACTTC.

J is TRBJ2-7 and V is TRBV15; D ambiguous. V lost 0 bases and J lost 4, with 10 bases in between. Per germline, CDR1 LNHNV and CDR2 YYDKDF (reference sequence). The CDR3 consists of 14 residues. The CDR3 coding sequence is TGTGCCACCAGCAGAGAGGGGTTGTCGTACGAGCAGTACTTC. Its translation is CATSREGLSYEQYF.

This clone is judged medium-sized. The chain is built from TRBV27 and TRBJ2-5; D remains ambiguous. Germline values: CDR1 MNHEY, CDR2 SMNVEV (reference sequence). Trimming cost V 5 bases and J 2 bases, with 9 bases left between them. CDR3 length: 13 amino acids. The CDR3 sequence: CASSPRWQETQYF. CDR3 nucleotide sequence: TGTGCCAGCAGTCCCCGGTGGCAAGAGACCCAGTACTTC.

This clone was seen only a few times. This chain links TRBV20-1 with TRBJ1-1, with D uncertain. The CDR3 consists of 11 residues. The germline V gene encodes CDR1 DFQATT and CDR2 SNEGSKA (reference sequence). Written as DNA, the CDR3 is TGCAGGGCGTGGCGGGACACTGAAGCTTTCTTT. Protein sequence: CRAWRDTEAFF.

There are a few counts of this clone. The chain uses TRBV18 and TRBJ2-1; 7 nucleotides line up with TRBD1. Trimming removed 7 bases from V and 5 bases from J; junction bases left unmatched: 8. CDR3 size: 14 residues. Germline CDR1 and CDR2: KGHSH and LQKENI. The DNA for the CDR3 is TGTGCCAGCTGGGCCGGGACAGCTCACAATGAGCAGTTCTTC. This encodes CASWAGTAHNEQFF.

This rearrangement joins TRBV30 to TRBJ2-3; no clear D gene. This CDR3 comprises 11 residues. Trimming shortened V by 2 bases and J by 5 bases, and 5 bases separated the two germline ends. Germline-derived CDR1 and CDR2 are GTSNPN and SVGIG (reference sequence). CDR3 DNA: TGTGCCTGGAGTCCGCAAGATACGCAGTATTTT. It encodes CAWSPQDTQYF.

This chain connects TRBV7-3 to TRBJ2-1; tentatively, D is TRBD1 (7 bases). Germline V CDR1 and CDR2: SGHTA, FQGTGA. V was cut by 3 bases and J by 8 bases, with 17 bases left in between. There are 15 residues in the CDR3. The CDR3 reads CASSLQGEVIYEQFF. The CDR3 region has the DNA TGTGCCAGCAGCTTGCAGGGGGAGGTTATCTATGAGCAGTTCTTC.

The CDR3 DNA sequence: TGTGCCAGCAGCCGGGTTGGGGGCGGCTACGAGCAGTACTTC. This sequence encodes CASSRVGGGYEQYF. The rearrangement joins TRBV7-9 to TRBJ2-7; D might be TRBD1 (6 bases). The CDR3 totals 14 residues. V was shortened by 5 bases and J by 3 bases, with 14 bases between the two germline ends. The germline V gene encodes CDR1 SEHNR and CDR2 FQNEAQ (reference sequence).

This chain links TRBV6-6 with TRBJ1-2; 7 bases align to TRBD1. V was clipped by 7 bases and J by 5 bases; unmatched bases: 1. This CDR3 has 11 amino acids. Germline CDR1 reads MNHNY; CDR2 reads SVGAGI (reference sequence). CDR3 sequence reads: CASTQGYGYTF. DNA of the CDR3: TGTGCCAGCACACAGGGGTATGGCTACACCTTC.

In its sample, this clone ranks as medium-sized (0.01 to 0.1%). The CDR3, as DNA: TGTGCCTGGAAATCGGTGAACACCGGGGAGCTGTTTTTT. Translation gives CAWKSVNTGELFF. The chain links TRBV30 to TRBJ2-2; D is undetermined. V was shortened by 4 bases and J by 1 base, with 7 bases between the two germline ends. The length of the CDR3 is 13 residues. Germline V gives CDR1 GTSNPN, CDR2 SVGIG (reference sequence). The variable domain in full, with the rest retrieved from reference TRBV30 and TRBJ2-2, is SQTIHQWPATLVQPVGSPLSLECTVEGTSNPNLYWYRQAAGRGLQLLFYSVGIGQISSEVPQNLSASRPQDRQFILSSKKLLLSDSGFYLCAWKSVNTGELFFGEGSRLTVL.

The V and J genes are TRBV27 and TRBJ2-1, with 7 positions matching TRBD1. The length of the CDR3 is 15 residues. Germline CDR1 and CDR2: MNHEY and SMNVEV (reference sequence). V gave up 3 bases and J gave up 5 bases; unmatched junction bases: 7. The CDR3 reads CASSFGDRENNEQFF. The CDR3 bases are TGTGCCAGCAGTTTTGGTGACAGGGAAAACAATGAGCAGTTCTTC.

Of note for this clone: With only one base between it and a far larger clone, this is likely a read error. The rearrangement links TRBV5-6 to TRBJ2-1, with 10 bases fitting TRBD2. This CDR3 is built from 16 residues. V shed 5 bases and J 2 bases; nucleotides not matched to a gene: 7. Germline CDR1 and CDR2: SGHDT and YYEEEE. The CDR3 sequence: CASRPESGRAYNEQFF. As DNA, the CDR3 is TGTGCCAGCAGGCCCGAGAGCGGGAGGGCCTACAATGAGCAGTTCTTC.

The V call is TRBV6-5, the J call TRBJ1-4; no firm D call. Trimming shortened V by 0 bases and J by 3 bases, and 8 bases separated the two germline ends. This CDR3 has 15 residues. Germline CDR1 MNHEY, CDR2 SVGAGI. CDR3 loop: CASSYSRQPNEKLFF. In DNA form, the CDR3 reads TGTGCCAGCAGTTACTCGAGGCAGCCTAATGAAAAACTGTTTTTT.

In its sample, this clone was seen a few times. The rearrangement uses TRBV28 and TRBJ1-5; no clear D. Germline V gives CDR1 MDHEN, CDR2 SYDVKM. Trimming shortened V by 8 bases and J by 0 bases, and 5 bases separated the two germline ends. This CDR3 has 12 amino acids. The CDR3 DNA reads TGTGCCAGCGACACTAGCAATCAGCCCCAGCATTTT. This gives the protein CASDTSNQPQHF.

The gene calls are TRBV7-8 and TRBJ2-3, with TRBD2 identical over 7 bases. The CDR3 covers 16 residues. Trimming removed 1 base from V and 0 bases from J; junction bases left unmatched: 4. Germline CDR1 is SGHVS and CDR2 is FQNEAQ. In DNA form, the CDR3 reads TGTGCCAGCAGCTTAGGGCAGCGGGGTAGCACAGATACGCAGTATTTT. This codes for CASSLGQRGSTDTQYF.

The chain couples TRBV5-8 to TRBJ2-1; TRBD2 matches at 9 bases. The V and J ends lost 7 bases and 6 bases, in that order; junction bases with no gene match: 11. Germline V gives CDR1 SGHTS, CDR2 YDEGEE. CDR3 length: 15 residues. CDR3 loop: CASSAREGLGNEQFF. In DNA, the CDR3 is TGTGCCAGCTCGGCGCGGGAGGGCCTGGGCAATGAGCAGTTCTTC.

The chain uses TRBV30 and TRBJ1-2, with TRBD1 matching over 7 bases. The germline V gene encodes CDR1 GTSNPN and CDR2 SVGIG (reference sequence). Trimming took 4 bases from V and 8 from J; bases not matched to a gene: 7. There are 12 residues in the CDR3. This chain's CDR3 is CAWTPGQQGYTF. For the CDR3, the DNA is TGTGCCTGGACCCCGGGACAGCAAGGCTACACCTTC.

CDR3: CASSQEVQGGNQPQHF. For the CDR3, the DNA is TGCGCCAGCAGCCAAGAGGTCCAGGGTGGCAATCAGCCCCAGCATTTT. The chain recombines TRBV4-3 with TRBJ1-5, with D possibly TRBD1 on 5 matching bases. V shed 0 bases and J shed 2 bases, with 11 bases lying between them. This CDR3 comprises 16 residues. The germline CDR1 and CDR2 sequences are LGHNA and YSLEER.

The V call is TRBV5-6, the J call TRBJ2-7; 7 bases match TRBD2. The CDR3 has 13 residues. The V gene's germline CDR1 is SGHDT and CDR2 YYEEEE. J gave up 3 bases and V 3 bases, and 3 bases lay outside the gene matches. The CDR3 region has the DNA TGTGCCAGCAGCTCACTAGCGAACTACGAGCAGTACTTC. Its translation is CASSSLANYEQYF.